Each of the 21 T cell receptor beta chains below was sequenced from the same sample in a study of CD8 T cells in ankylosing spondylitis. TCRdb re-called the 5' RACE reads through MiXCR, storing one row per CDR3 protein. The data contain around 150,000 distinct CDR3 sequences, about 16% of them seen just once; the ten biggest clones take up around 7.6%. The sample consisted of blood, either unsorted or a sorted T cell fraction (not recorded which). The receptors originated from a male donor with ankylosing spondylitis or in good health (not recorded which).

This clonotype was picked up a small number of times. The chain joins TRBV11-2 to TRBJ2-3; 9 nucleotides match TRBD2. Germline values: CDR1 SGHAT, CDR2 FQNNGV. The CDR3 is 15 amino acids. The ends lost 5 bases at V and 4 bases at J; junction bases unmatched: 7. The DNA of the CDR3 is TGTGCCAGCAGCCGCGGGAGGGTGGGTGCAGATACGCAGTATTTT. Translating gives CASSRGRVGADTQYF.

This clonotype was recorded a few times. A read error may produce the germline difference seen at one junction end. The rearrangement joins TRBV3-1 to TRBJ2-2, with 8 bases lining up with TRBD2. Per germline, CDR1 LGHDT and CDR2 YNNKEL (reference sequence). CDR3 length equals 15 residues. The CDR3 DNA reads TGTGCCAGCTGCCAAGGACTAGCCCGGACCGGGGAGCTGTTTTTT. Translating gives CASCQGLARTGELFF. The full variable domain, rest sourced from reference TRBV3-1 and TRBJ2-2, is DTAVSQTPKYLVTQMGNDKSIKCEQNLGHDTMYWYKQDSKKFLKIMFSYNNKELIINETVPNRFSPKSPDKAHLNLHINSLELGDSAVYFCASCQGLARTGELFFGEGSRLTVL.

J is TRBJ2-2 and V is TRBV7-2, with 10 bases that match TRBD2. J was trimmed by 6 bases and V by 4 bases; bases with no gene match: 5. Germline values: CDR1 SGHTA, CDR2 FQGNSA. The CDR3 has 15 residues. DNA of the CDR3: TGTGCCAGCAGCTCAACAGCGGGAGGGCCCGGGGAGCTGTTTTTT. Residues: CASSSTAGGPGELFF.

This clonotype was seen a few times. V usage is TRBV27 and J usage is TRBJ2-2, with 12 nucleotides matching TRBD2. J lost 5 bases, V lost 7 bases, and 8 bases had no gene match. The CDR3 extends over 16 amino acids. Germline loops: CDR1 MNHEY, CDR2 SMNVEV (reference sequence). CDR3 amino acids: CASTPSGLAGTGELFF. CDR3 coding DNA: TGTGCCAGCACCCCCTCCGGACTAGCGGGGACCGGGGAGCTGTTTTTT.

The rearrangement uses TRBV6-2 or TRBV6-3 and TRBJ1-1; D is perhaps TRBD1 (5 bases). V gave up 6 bases and J gave up 0 bases, with 11 bases separating them. The length of the CDR3 is 14 residues. CDR1 is MNHEY, CDR2 SVGEGT, per germline. CDR3 in DNA: TGTGCCAGCAGAAGGGCAGGGTTGAACACTGAAGCTTTCTTT. It translates to CASRRAGLNTEAFF.

This clonotype has a count of ten or more. The gene calls are TRBV5-8 and TRBJ1-2; 8 bases are shared with TRBD1. Germline assignment: CDR1 SGHTS and CDR2 YDEGEE. CDR3 length: 13 amino acids. V lost 4 bases, J lost 4 bases, and 3 bases stayed unmatched. CDR3 loop: CASSEGQAYGYTF. The CDR3 nucleotides read TGTGCCAGCAGCGAGGGACAGGCCTATGGCTACACCTTC.

This clonotype was observed many times. This rearrangement joins TRBV3-1 to TRBJ1-5, with no clear D. This CDR3 region has 12 residues. V gave up 1 base and J gave up 4 bases, with 2 bases separating them. Looked up from germline, CDR1 is LGHDT and CDR2 is YNNKEL (reference sequence). The CDR3 DNA sequence: TGTGCCAGCAGCCAAGCAAATCAGCCCCAGCATTTT. Its protein is CASSQANQPQHF.

The V gene is TRBV6-5, the J gene TRBJ2-2; 9 bases line up with TRBD1. CDR1 and CDR2 (germline): MNHEY, SVGAGI. The junction had 6 bases not matched to a gene; V was cut back by 6 bases and J by 4 bases. This CDR3 comprises 15 residues. CDR3 nucleotides: TGTGCCAGCAGACGCGGACAGGGGTCCACCGGGGAGCTGTTTTTT. It translates to CASRRGQGSTGELFF.

This clonotype was counted a single time. A read error may explain this, as a much larger clone is one base away. The chain is built from TRBV5-6 and TRBJ2-7, with D perhaps assigned TRBD1 or TRBD2 (5 bases each). The CDR3 spans 13 residues. Trimming removed 2 bases from V and 9 bases from J, with 15 bases in between. CDR1 is SGHDT, CDR2 YYEEEE, per germline. CDR3 DNA sequence: TGTGCCAGCAGCTTCGGGGACCTCCTTTGGCAGTACTTC. It codes for CASSFGDLLWQYF.

This clonotype was observed a handful of times. This chain uses TRBV28 with TRBJ2-7; 12 bases are a match to TRBD2. V lost 4 bases, J lost 3 bases, and 4 bases stayed unmatched. Germline lookup yields CDR1 MDHEN and CDR2 SYDVKM. The length of the CDR3 is 15 residues. The CDR3 DNA sequence: TGTGCCAGCAGTTCGCTAGCGGGAGGGATCTACGAGCAGTACTTC. Translating it yields CASSSLAGGIYEQYF.

The chain recombines TRBV5-6 with TRBJ2-2, with 10 bases aligning to TRBD2. With 4 bases clipped from V and 3 bases from J, the junction kept 6 bases outside the gene matches. Germline V gene lookup returns CDR1 SGHDT and CDR2 YYEEEE. The CDR3 consists of 16 residues. This CDR3 is CASSPPSGSHTGELFF. The CDR3 nucleotides are TGTGCCAGCAGCCCCCCTAGCGGGAGTCACACCGGGGAGCTGTTTTTT. Full variable domain (outside the CDR3, taken from reference TRBV5-6 and TRBJ2-2): DAGVTQSPTHLIKTRGQQVTLRCSPKSGHDTVSWYQQALGQGPQFIFQYYEEEERQRGNFPDRFSGHQFPNYSSELNVNALLLGDSALYLCASSPPSGSHTGELFFGEGSRLTVL.

This clonotype showed up many times. CDR3 in amino acids: CASSSRQGDRATQYF. CDR3 bases: TGTGCCAGCAGTTCGCGACAGGGGGATAGGGCTACGCAGTATTTT. The chain combines TRBV28 with TRBJ2-3, with 9 bases that match TRBD1. Germline V gene sequence: CDR1 MDHEN, CDR2 SYDVKM. V dropped 4 bases and J dropped 8; count of bases not matched to a gene: 10. The length of the CDR3 is 15 residues.

With regard to this clonotype: One end of the junction varies from germline; a read error may be responsible. The genes are TRBV12-3 or TRBV12-4 and TRBJ2-1; D is perhaps TRBD2 (6 bases). This CDR3 has 14 amino acids. CDR3 DNA sequence: TGTGTCAGCAGTTTCTCCGGGAGCCGGGATGAGCAGTTCTTC. Amino acid sequence: CVSSFSGSRDEQFF.

This clonotype was seen many times. The J gene is TRBJ1-2, the V gene TRBV6-1; 9 bases map to TRBD1. The CDR3 covers 19 residues. Trimming took 6 bases from V and 0 from J; bases not matched to a gene: 17. In germline, CDR1 is MNHNS, CDR2 SASEGT. This CDR3 is CASRETRDRARVANYGYTF. DNA for the CDR3: TGTGCCAGCAGGGAAACCCGGGACAGGGCTCGGGTAGCTAACTATGGCTACACCTTC.

This chain links TRBV7-2 with TRBJ2-3; 8 nucleotides line up with TRBD2. The germline gives CDR1 SGHTA, CDR2 FQGNSA. The CDR3 has 15 amino acids. V shed 6 bases and J 6 bases; nucleotides not matched to a gene: 11. CDR3 sequence reads: CASRESGGRRDTQYF. CDR3 DNA sequence: TGTGCCAGCAGGGAATCGGGAGGGCGGAGGGATACGCAGTATTTT. Full variable domain (missing parts from reference TRBV7-2 and TRBJ2-3): GAGVSQSPSNKVTEKGKDVELRCDPISGHTALYWYRQSLGQGLEFLIYFQGNSAPDKSGLPSDRFSAERTGGSVSTLTIQRTQQEDSAVYLCASRESGGRRDTQYFGPGTRLTVL.

This clonotype has ten or more counts. The chain couples TRBV20-1 to TRBJ1-5; D is perhaps TRBD1 (5 bases). Germline CDR1 DFQATT, CDR2 SNEGSKA (reference sequence). Trimming stripped 3 bases from V and 1 base from J, with 22 bases between. The CDR3 is 18 residues long. DNA of the CDR3: TGCAGTGCTAGTCGTCTTCTCCCGGGGCTGGAGAGCAATCAGCCCCAGCATTTT. As protein: CSASRLLPGLESNQPQHF.

The gene calls are TRBV5-4 and TRBJ1-1; 7 nucleotides agree with TRBD1. CDR3 length: 17 amino acids. V lost 0 bases to trimming and J lost 0 bases; unmatched junction nucleotides: 8. Germline loops: CDR1 SGHNT, CDR2 YYREEE (reference sequence). CDR3: CASSLDGGQLMNTEAFF. The CDR3 nucleotides read TGTGCCAGCAGCTTGGACGGGGGACAGCTAATGAACACTGAAGCTTTCTTT.

The chain carries TRBV5-5 and TRBJ2-3, with 8 bases matching TRBD1. Germline-derived CDR1 and CDR2 are SGHKS and YYEKEE (reference sequence). V shed 4 bases, J shed 2 bases, and the junction held 9 bases outside the gene matches. The CDR3 runs to 16 residues. In DNA form, the CDR3 reads TGTGCCAGCAGCCGGGGCCCAGGGGGCAACACAGATACGCAGTATTTT. Translating it yields CASSRGPGGNTDTQYF.

This clonotype came up many times. The V and J genes are TRBV10-3 and TRBJ2-3; the match to TRBD1 covers 9 bases. The CDR3 has 15 residues. V trimming: 6 bases; J trimming: 2 bases; junction bases outside the gene matches: 6. Germline V CDR1 and CDR2: ENHRY, SYGVKD. CDR3: CAIRRDRENTDTQYF. CDR3 bases: TGTGCCATCAGACGGGACAGGGAGAACACAGATACGCAGTATTTT.

The V gene is TRBV20-1, the J gene TRBJ1-4; 9 bases line up with TRBD1. This CDR3 comprises 12 residues. Per the germline V gene, CDR1 is DFQATT and CDR2 is SNEGSKA (reference sequence). Trimming cost V 7 bases and J 8 bases; bases outside gene matches: 5. The CDR3: CSGGQGGEKLFF. The CDR3 nucleotides are TGCAGTGGGGGACAGGGTGGAGAAAAACTGTTTTTT.

On this clonotype: Mismatch with germline at one junction end may stem from a read error. The rearrangement joins TRBV12-3 or TRBV12-4 to TRBJ1-5; tentative D call: TRBD1 (6 bases). The CDR3 covers 15 residues. This CDR3 reads CASSFGQLSIQPQHF. The CDR3 region has the DNA TGTGCCAGCAGTTTCGGACAGCTTAGCATTCAGCCCCAGCATTTT.